Presented here are 10 T cell receptor beta chains from one specimen sequenced in a study of regulatory T cells in long-lasting Graves disease (dated by TCRdb to the early 2020s). The sample's time point label, in plain terms: newly diagnosed GD, antithyroid drugs for less than 3 months. For both TCR sequencing and RNA sequencing, RNA was extracted from PBMCs in TRIzol. Library preparation was by multiplex PCR. Instrument on record: Illumina HiSeq 4000. TCR beta libraries were built with iRepertoire HTBI primers and Arm-PCR amplification of CDR3 regions. Through fastp at Q25 and MiXCR, TCRdb rebuilt clones from the public reads, retaining in-frame beta chains. Each CDR3 protein gets just one entry, which takes the most common genes and DNA from the rows behind it. The sample yields some 370,000 distinct CDR3 sequences; 12% were counted once. Approximately 17% of the sample is held by the ten biggest clonotypes.

This sample also belongs to another study, concerning T cells in Graves' hyperthyroidism and ophthalmopathy.

Material: peripheral blood mononuclear cells (PBMCs), obtained at new diagnosis, from a patient treated with antithyroid drugs. The receptor source for this set is a woman aged 18-29 years with Graves disease. Donor details come from another sample of the same person, matched by shared clones.

This clonotype came up many times. This chain connects TRBV28 to TRBJ1-2; 7 bases match TRBD1. The CDR3 covers 13 residues. The J segment lost 5 bases and the V segment lost 10 bases, leaving 10 bases of the junction unmatched. Germline loops: CDR1 MDHEN, CDR2 SYDVKM. In nucleotides, the CDR3 is TGTGCCAACTTCGACAGGGCCGAATATGGCTACACCTTC. Encoded protein: CANFDRAEYGYTF.

There are many counts of this clonotype. This chain connects TRBV20-1 to TRBJ2-7, with 10 positions matching TRBD2. The V gene's germline CDR1 is DFQATT and CDR2 SNEGSKA (reference sequence). With V trimmed by 1 base and J by 0 bases, 3 bases remained unmatched. The CDR3 contains 15 residues. The CDR3 nucleotides are TGCAGTGCTAGAGGGGCTAGCGGGGGCTCCTACGAGCAGTACTTC. It yields the protein CSARGASGGSYEQYF.

At least ten counts were recorded for this clonotype. V usage is TRBV24-1 and J usage is TRBJ2-1; weak D call: TRBD2 (6 bases). Germline-derived CDR1 and CDR2 are KGHDR and SFDVKD. The CDR3 loop spans 15 amino acids. V was shortened by 3 bases and J by 7 bases, with 15 bases between the two germline ends. Here the CDR3 DNA reads TGTGCCACCAGTGATCCCGGGACTTCCCAGAATGAGCAGTTCTTC. Protein product: CATSDPGTSQNEQFF.

This clonotype was observed many times. The V and J genes are TRBV18 and TRBJ2-1; D ambiguous. V lost 2 bases and J lost 2, with 4 bases in between. The CDR3 is 13 amino acids. Germline loops: CDR1 KGHSH, CDR2 LQKENI. The DNA for the CDR3 is TGTGCCAGCTCACCAGACACCTACAATGAGCAGTTCTTC. Its translation: CASSPDTYNEQFF.

This clonotype showed up just a few times. The rearrangement links TRBV20-1 to TRBJ2-7, with a possible D match to TRBD1 (6 bases). The CDR3 is 16 residues long. V was pared by 5 bases and J by 1 base, with 21 bases between. CDR1 is DFQATT, CDR2 SNEGSKA, per germline (reference sequence). The CDR3 DNA is TGCAGTGCTTGGCCCCAGGGGACCCGCCCATCCTACGAGCAGTACTTC. This encodes CSAWPQGTRPSYEQYF.

This clonotype came up many times. The chain couples TRBV7-2 to TRBJ2-3; the match to TRBD2 covers 9 bases. The CDR3 has 16 residues. V shed 2 bases and J 4 bases; nucleotides not matched to a gene: 7. CDR1 is SGHTA, CDR2 FQGNSA, per germline. CDR3 nucleotides: TGTGCCAGCAGCTTACTGGGACTAGCAATGGCAGATACGCAGTATTTT. Amino acid sequence: CASSLLGLAMADTQYF.

This clonotype has a handful of counts. The chain employs TRBV20-1 and TRBJ2-1; maybe TRBD1 (5 bases). V lost 0 bases, J lost 10 bases, and 19 bases lay in between. The germline CDR1 and CDR2 sequences are DFQATT and SNEGSKA (reference sequence). This CDR3 is built from 15 residues. CDR3 amino acids: CSAREGAGIVREQFF. The CDR3 DNA is TGCAGTGCTAGAGAAGGGGCAGGAATCGTGAGGGAGCAGTTCTTC.

This clonotype was detected ten times or more. The V gene is TRBV7-6, the J gene TRBJ2-2; D might be TRBD1 (7 bases). The CDR3 runs to 15 residues. V lost 4 bases and J 8 bases, leaving 17 bases between the germline ends. Germline CDR1 is SGHVS and CDR2 is FNYEAQ. The CDR3 region is CASSSRGDRTGELFF. CDR3 in DNA: TGTGCCAGCAGCTCCAGGGGGGACAGAACGGGGGAGCTGTTTTTT.

This clonotype was seen at least ten times. J is TRBJ1-5 and V is TRBV7-8; 10 nucleotides align to TRBD1. This CDR3 has 17 amino acids. Germline lookup yields CDR1 SGHVS and CDR2 FQNEAQ. Trimming at V came to 2 bases and at J to 1 base, leaving 5 bases not matched to a gene. The CDR3 nucleotides read TGTGCCAGCAGCTTACCGGGACAGGGGTGGAGCAATCAGCCCCAGCATTTT. Its translation is CASSLPGQGWSNQPQHF.

This clonotype showed up many times. The V and J genes are TRBV2 and TRBJ1-2; D is unresolved. Germline V CDR1 and CDR2: SNHLY, FYNNEI. Between the trimmed V and J ends, which lost 4 bases and 1 base, there was a span of 16 bases. The CDR3 sequence is 16 residues long. CDR3 coding DNA: TGTGCCAGCAGTGGTTACGTTACAGAGAGTAACTATGGCTACACCTTC. Its protein product is CASSGYVTESNYGYTF. The whole variable domain, filled in from reference TRBV2 and TRBJ1-2, reads EPEVTQTPSHQVTQMGQEVILRCVPISNHLYFYWYRQILGQKVEFLVSFYNNEISEKSEIFDDQFSVERPDGSNFTLKIRSTKLEDSAMYFCASSGYVTESNYGYTFGSGTRLTVV.